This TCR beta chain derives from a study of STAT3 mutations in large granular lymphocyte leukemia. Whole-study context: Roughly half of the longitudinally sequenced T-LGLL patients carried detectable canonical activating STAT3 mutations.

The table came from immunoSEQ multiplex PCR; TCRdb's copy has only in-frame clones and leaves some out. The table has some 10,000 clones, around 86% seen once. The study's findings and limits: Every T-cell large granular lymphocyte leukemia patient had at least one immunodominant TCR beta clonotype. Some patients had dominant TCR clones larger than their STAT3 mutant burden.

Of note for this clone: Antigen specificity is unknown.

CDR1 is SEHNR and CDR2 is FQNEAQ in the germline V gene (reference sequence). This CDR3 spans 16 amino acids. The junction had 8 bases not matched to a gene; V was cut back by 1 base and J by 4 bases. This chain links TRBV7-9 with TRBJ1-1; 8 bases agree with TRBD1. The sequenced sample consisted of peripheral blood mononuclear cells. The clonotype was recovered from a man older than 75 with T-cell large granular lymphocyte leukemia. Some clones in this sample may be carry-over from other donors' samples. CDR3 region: CASSLGVRTGGTEAFF. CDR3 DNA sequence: TGTGCCAGCAGCTTAGGTGTCCGTACAGGGGGCACTGAAGCTTTCTTT. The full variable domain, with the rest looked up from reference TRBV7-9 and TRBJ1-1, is DTGVSQNPRHKITKRGQNVTFRCDPISEHNRLYWYRQTLGQGPEFLTYFQNEAQLEKSRLLSDRFSAERPKGSFSTLEIQRTEQGDSAMYLCASSLGVRTGGTEAFFGQGTRLTVV.